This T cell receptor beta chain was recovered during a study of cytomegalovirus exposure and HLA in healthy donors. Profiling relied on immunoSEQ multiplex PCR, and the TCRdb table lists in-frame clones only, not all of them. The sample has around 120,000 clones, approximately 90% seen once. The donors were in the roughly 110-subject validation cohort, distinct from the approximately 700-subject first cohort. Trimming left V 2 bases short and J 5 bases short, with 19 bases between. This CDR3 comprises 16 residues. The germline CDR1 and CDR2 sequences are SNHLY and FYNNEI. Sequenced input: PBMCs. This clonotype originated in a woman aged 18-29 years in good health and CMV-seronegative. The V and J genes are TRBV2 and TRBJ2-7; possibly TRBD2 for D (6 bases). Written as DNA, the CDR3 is TGTGCCAGCAGTGAACCCCCGGGACTCAGCATGCACGAGCAGTACTTC. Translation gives CASSEPPGLSMHEQYF. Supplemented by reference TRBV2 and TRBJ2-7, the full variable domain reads EPEVTQTPSHQVTQMGQEVILRCVPISNHLYFYWYRQILGQKVEFLVSFYNNEISEKSEIFDDQFSVERPDGSNFTLKIRSTKLEDSAMYFCASSEPPGLSMHEQYFGPGTRLTVT.